A single sample gave rise to the 7 T cell receptor beta chains below, sequenced in a study of CD8 T cells in Susac syndrome. Random hexamers were used to reverse transcribe the RNA input (about 0.45 to 1 ug). TCRdb independently ran MiXCR on the immunoSEQ multiplex PCR reads; one entry per CDR3 protein. The sample has roughly 120,000 distinct CDR3 sequences, approximately 94% seen once; the top ten hold roughly 0.095%. What was sequenced was CD4+ T cells from PBMCs. These receptors were obtained from a human donor in good health.

The V call is TRBV27, the J call TRBJ1-5, with D uncertain. V was cut by 8 bases and J by 2 bases, with 7 bases left in between. The length of the CDR3 is 12 residues. Germline assignment: CDR1 MNHEY and CDR2 SMNVEV (reference sequence). CDR3 protein: CASGWGNQPQHF. CDR3 sequence (DNA): TGTGCCAGCGGGTGGGGCAATCAGCCCCAGCATTTT.

The V call is TRBV7-9, the J call TRBJ2-7; TRBD1 is a possible D gene (5 bases). The CDR3 extends over 13 amino acids. Trimming removed 4 bases from V and 2 bases from J, with 9 bases in between. Germline V gene data show CDR1 as SEHNR and CDR2 as FQNEAQ (reference sequence). The CDR3 here is CASSSRVPYEQYF. CDR3 sequence (DNA): TGTGCCAGCAGCTCCAGGGTCCCCTACGAGCAGTACTTC.

The chain joins TRBV5-6 to TRBJ2-3; TRBD1 or TRBD2 may be the D gene (6 bases each). The V and J ends lost 5 bases and 3 bases respectively, with 16 bases between them. The germline V gene has CDR1 SGHDT and CDR2 YYEEEE. The CDR3 has 15 residues. This CDR3 reads CASSFAGTTTDTQYF. As DNA, the CDR3 is TGTGCCAGCAGTTTCGCGGGGACAACGACAGATACGCAGTATTTT.

This clonotype was detected once. The rearrangement joins TRBV7-3 to TRBJ2-3, with a tentative D call TRBD2 (5 bases). In germline, CDR1 is SGHTA, CDR2 FQGTGA. The CDR3 extends over 13 amino acids. The V end lost 3 bases, the J end lost 5 bases, and 9 bases lay between the germline ends. The chain's CDR3 is CASSLRVLDTQYF. The CDR3 DNA reads TGTGCCAGCAGCTTGCGGGTTTTAGATACGCAGTATTTT.

CDR3 bases: TGTGCCATCAGTGAGGTGACAGGCGAGGAGACCCAGTACTTC. Translated: CAISEVTGEETQYF. V usage is TRBV10-3 and J usage is TRBJ2-5; the D gene is possibly TRBD1 (6 bases). Between the trimmed V and J ends, which lost 2 bases and 5 bases, there was a span of 12 bases. Per the germline V gene, CDR1 is ENHRY and CDR2 is SYGVKD. This CDR3 contains 14 residues.

The chain carries TRBV28 and TRBJ2-7, with a possible D match to TRBD1 (6 bases). The germline gives CDR1 MDHEN, CDR2 SYDVKM. The V and J ends lost 6 bases and 2 bases respectively, with 20 bases between them. The CDR3 consists of 16 residues. For the CDR3, the DNA is TGTGCCAGCAGGCCTGGGGGCACGCTCGGGACCTACGAGCAGTACTTC. It is translated as CASRPGGTLGTYEQYF. Together with reference TRBV28 and TRBJ2-7, the CDR3 gives the full variable domain: DVKVTQSSRYLVKRTGEKVFLECVQDMDHENMFWYRQDPGLGLRLIYFSYDVKMKEKGDIPEGYSVSREKKERFSLILESASTNQTSMYLCASRPGGTLGTYEQYFGPGTRLTVT.

The genes are TRBV20-1 and TRBJ1-2; D call uncertain. The germline V gene encodes CDR1 DFQATT and CDR2 SNEGSKA (reference sequence). The ends were cut back, 1 base at V and 0 bases at J, with 15 bases in the middle. The CDR3 sequence is 16 residues long. The CDR3 protein is CSARVPITAANYGYTF. The CDR3 DNA sequence: TGCAGTGCTAGAGTTCCCATTACGGCGGCTAACTATGGCTACACCTTC.